A single sample is the source of the 12 T cell receptor beta chains below, sequenced in a study of shared T cell receptors in the human thymus. Assay: immunoSEQ multiplex PCR; the TCRdb copy retains only in-frame clones and omits some. Here the sample spans approximately 760,000 clones, roughly 85% being singletons. This sample was also put to use in a study of human thymus T cells.

Sequenced: thymocytes. The receptor source for this set is a girl under three years old with a congenital heart defect.

The gene calls are TRBV2 and TRBJ2-5; 7 nucleotides align to TRBD1. From germline, CDR1 is SNHLY and CDR2 FYNNEI. The CDR3 is made up of 15 amino acids. The trim removed 3 bases at V and 3 bases at J, leaving 7 bases unmatched. CDR3 DNA sequence: TGTGCCAGCAGTGAGGAGACAGGGTATGAAGAGACCCAGTACTTC. Translated, it gives CASSEETGYEETQYF.

The J gene is TRBJ2-3, the V gene TRBV10-3; the match to TRBD2 covers 11 bases. The CDR3 spans 15 residues. Germline CDR1 is ENHRY and CDR2 is SYGVKD. The V and J ends lost 8 bases and 1 base, in that order; junction bases with no gene match: 5. The CDR3 spells CAISQTSGGTDTQYF. CDR3 bases: TGTGCCATCTCCCAGACTAGCGGGGGCACAGATACGCAGTATTTT.

The rearrangement links TRBV7-9 to TRBJ1-4, with D perhaps matching TRBD1 (5 bases). CDR1 is SEHNR and CDR2 is FQNEAQ in the germline V gene (reference sequence). V was cut by 1 base and J by 2 bases, with 8 bases left in between. This CDR3 comprises 15 residues. CDR3 protein: CASSLDGATNEKLFF. CDR3 sequence (DNA): TGTGCCAGCAGCTTAGATGGGGCCACTAATGAAAAACTGTTTTTT.

V usage is TRBV13 and J usage is TRBJ2-7; maybe TRBD1 (6 bases). The CDR3 length is 13 residues. V was clipped by 5 bases and J by 3 bases, with 11 bases between them. The V gene's germline CDR1 is PRHDT and CDR2 FYEKMQ (reference sequence). CDR3 coding DNA: TGTGCCAGCAGCCGAAAGGGGGACTACGAGCAGTACTTC. Translating it yields CASSRKGDYEQYF.

The chain has TRBV11-2 and TRBJ1-1; 8 bases are a match to TRBD1. This CDR3 is built from 15 residues. The J segment lost 5 bases and the V segment lost 2 bases, leaving 7 bases of the junction unmatched. Germline CDR1 reads SGHAT; CDR2 reads FQNNGV. In nucleotides, the CDR3 is TGTGCCAGCAGCTTAATAAGACAGGGGAGTACTGAAGCTTTCTTT. Its protein is CASSLIRQGSTEAFF.

The chain combines TRBV27 with TRBJ1-2; 7 bases align to TRBD1. CDR3 length equals 15 residues. The germline gives CDR1 MNHEY, CDR2 SMNVEV (reference sequence). Trimming took 4 bases from V and 3 from J; bases not matched to a gene: 8. CDR3 nucleotides: TGTGCCAGCAGTTCACAGGGGAGGAGTGACTATGGCTACACCTTC. Its translation: CASSSQGRSDYGYTF.

This clone was detected only a few times. The chain combines TRBV19 with TRBJ1-4, with TRBD1 matching 7 bases. CDR1 and CDR2 (germline): LNHDA, SQIVND (reference sequence). The CDR3 loop spans 16 amino acids. Losses at the gene ends were 5 bases for V and 0 bases for J; bases not matched to a gene: 6. The CDR3 reads CASSLRDRATNEKLFF. The CDR3 DNA reads as TGTGCCAGTAGTCTAAGGGACAGAGCAACTAATGAAAAACTGTTTTTT.

Only a few counts were recorded for this clone. V usage is TRBV4-1 and J usage is TRBJ2-7; D unresolved. The CDR3 extends over 12 amino acids. In germline, CDR1 is MGHRA, CDR2 YSYEKL. The V and J ends lost 2 bases and 3 bases respectively, with 5 bases between them. In DNA, the CDR3 is TGCGCCAGCAGCCAACCGGGCTACGAGCAGTACTTC. Residues: CASSQPGYEQYF.

The CDR3 sequence: CASSNAGERVHTDTQYF. In DNA form, the CDR3 reads TGTGCCAGCAGTAACGCCGGGGAACGGGTACACACAGATACGCAGTATTTT. V and J are TRBV2 and TRBJ2-3; a possible D gene is TRBD2 (5 bases). Germline V gene data show CDR1 as SNHLY and CDR2 as FYNNEI. The CDR3 length is 17 residues. Trimming stripped 5 bases from V and 2 bases from J, with 20 bases between.

The chain couples TRBV13 to TRBJ1-3; 8 bases agree with TRBD1. Looked up from germline, CDR1 is PRHDT and CDR2 is FYEKMQ (reference sequence). The CDR3 runs to 18 residues. V lost 5 bases, J lost 0 bases, and 12 bases stayed unmatched. This chain's CDR3 is CASSPIGQGAYSGNTIYF. CDR3 sequence (DNA): TGTGCCAGCAGCCCGATCGGGCAGGGGGCCTACTCTGGAAACACCATATATTTT.

This clone has only a few counts. V usage is TRBV5-5 and J usage is TRBJ2-7; 7 positions match TRBD1. CDR1 and CDR2 (germline): SGHKS, YYEKEE (reference sequence). The J segment lost 6 bases and the V segment lost 6 bases, leaving 15 bases of the junction unmatched. The length of the CDR3 is 15 residues. The CDR3 DNA follows: TGTGCCAGCACCGGAAGGACAGGTAAAGTAATCGAGCAGTACTTC. As protein: CASTGRTGKVIEQYF.

This clone was observed a handful of times. V is TRBV2 and J is TRBJ2-1, with 12 positions matching TRBD2. From germline, CDR1 is SNHLY and CDR2 FYNNEI. V trimming: 6 bases; J trimming: 4 bases; junction bases outside the gene matches: 10. There are 17 residues in the CDR3. CDR3 protein: CASRTSGGPLFYNEQFF. In DNA, the CDR3 is TGTGCCAGCAGAACTAGCGGGGGGCCACTTTTTTACAATGAGCAGTTCTTC.